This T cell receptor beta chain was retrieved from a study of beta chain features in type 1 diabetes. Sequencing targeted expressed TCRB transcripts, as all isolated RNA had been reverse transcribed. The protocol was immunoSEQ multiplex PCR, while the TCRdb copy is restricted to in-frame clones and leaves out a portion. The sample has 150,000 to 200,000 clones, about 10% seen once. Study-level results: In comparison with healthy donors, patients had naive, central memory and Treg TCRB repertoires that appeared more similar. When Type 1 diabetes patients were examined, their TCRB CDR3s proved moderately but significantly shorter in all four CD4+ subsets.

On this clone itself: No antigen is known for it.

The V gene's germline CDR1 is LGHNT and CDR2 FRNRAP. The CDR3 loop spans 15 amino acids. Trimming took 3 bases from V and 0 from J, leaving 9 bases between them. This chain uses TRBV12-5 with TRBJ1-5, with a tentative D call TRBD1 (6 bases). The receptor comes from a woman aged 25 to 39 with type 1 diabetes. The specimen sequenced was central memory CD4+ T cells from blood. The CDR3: CASGLDRSSNQPQHF. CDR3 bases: TGTGCTAGTGGTTTAGACAGGAGTAGCAATCAGCCCCAGCATTTT. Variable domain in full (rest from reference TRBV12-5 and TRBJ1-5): DARVTQTPRHKVTEMGQEVTMRCQPILGHNTVFWYRQTMMQGLELLAYFRNRAPLDDSGMPKDRFSAEMPDATLATLKIQPSEPRDSAVYFCASGLDRSSNQPQHFGDGTRLSIL.